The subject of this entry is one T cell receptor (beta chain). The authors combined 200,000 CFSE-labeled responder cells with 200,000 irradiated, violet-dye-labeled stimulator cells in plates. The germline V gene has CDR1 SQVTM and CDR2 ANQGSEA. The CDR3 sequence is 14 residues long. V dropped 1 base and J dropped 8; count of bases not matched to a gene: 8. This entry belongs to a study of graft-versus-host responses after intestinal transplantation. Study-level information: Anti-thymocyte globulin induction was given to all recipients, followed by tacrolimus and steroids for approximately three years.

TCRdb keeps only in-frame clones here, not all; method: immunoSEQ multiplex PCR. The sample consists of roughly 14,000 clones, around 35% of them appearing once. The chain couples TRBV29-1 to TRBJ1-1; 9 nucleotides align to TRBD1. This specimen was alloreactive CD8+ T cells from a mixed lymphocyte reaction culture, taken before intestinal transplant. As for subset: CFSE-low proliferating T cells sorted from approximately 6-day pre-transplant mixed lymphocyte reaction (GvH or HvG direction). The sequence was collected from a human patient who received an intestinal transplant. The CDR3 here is CSVEGRTGEIEAFF. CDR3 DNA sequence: TGCAGCGTTGAAGGCCGGACAGGGGAAATCGAAGCTTTCTTT.